Below, one T cell receptor beta chain is given with its context. No antigen is known for it. The data originate from a study of cytomegalovirus exposure and HLA in healthy donors. PCR primers comprised 60 Vbeta and 13 Jbeta primers. The data were produced by immunoSEQ multiplex PCR, yet TCRdb's version contains in-frame clones alone and is incomplete. There are approximately 37,000 clones in the sample; around 82% occur only once, and roughly a tenth lies in the top ten. Notes on the study in general: Being productive about 87% or about 30% of the time was typical of most TCR beta V segments in an earlier analysis. A few CMV-associated chains proved CMV antigen-specific in vitro. The sole available immune exposure information was CMV serostatus. Reports indicate that TCR beta sequences accurately predicted the HLA-A and HLA-B alleles of most subjects.

The V end was cut by 3 bases, the J end by 4 bases, with 10 bases between. The CDR3 is 14 residues long. Germline CDR1 reads LNHDA; CDR2 reads SQIVND (reference sequence). Sequenced sample: PBMCs. The J gene is TRBJ1-5, the V gene TRBV19; D perhaps matches TRBD1 (6 bases). The TCR comes from a woman aged 18-29 years in good health and CMV-seropositive. The CDR3 nucleotides are TGTGCCAGTAGTATTCAAGGACAGAATCAGCCCCAGCATTTT. Its protein is CASSIQGQNQPQHF.